Listed below are T cell receptor beta chains from one sample, sequenced in a study of regulatory T cells in long-lasting Graves disease. TCRdb re-analysed the multiplex PCR reads in MiXCR, keeping a single row per CDR3 protein. The sample lists roughly 400,000 distinct CDR3 sequences, around 20% seen once, with 20% to 25% in the top ten. The source material was peripheral blood mononuclear cells (PBMCs), sampled when the disease was refractory, from a patient treated with antithyroid drugs. These receptors originate from a female donor with Graves disease. CDR3s include the opening cysteine and the closing phenylalanine or tryptophan. D genes are given only for firm matches. Size is stated for part of the rows, as once, few or many counts, or as a class when the clone is expanded.

>NA|NA|TRBV19|TRBJ2-5
CASSIRLRGQRTQYF
TGTGCCAGTAGTATTCGATTACGGGGCCAGCGGACCCAGTACTTC
>NA|NA|TRBV2|TRBJ2-1
CASSVGGAEKFF
TGTGCCAGCAGTGTGGGGGGGGCAGAAAAGTTCTTC
>TRBD2|NA|TRBV12-3/TRBV12-4|TRBJ2-7
CASSPIGGGPSGSYEQYF
TGTGCCAGCAGTCCTATCGGGGGGGGCCCGAGTGGCTCCTACGAGCAGTACTTC
>NA|many|TRBV12-3/TRBV12-4|TRBJ1-5
CASSPARNQPQHF
TGTGCCAGCAGTCCTGCTCGCAATCAGCCCCAGCATTTT
>TRBD2|NA|TRBV18|TRBJ2-7
CASSPDGRYHEQYF
TGTGCCAGCTCACCGGACGGGAGGTACCACGAGCAGTACTTC
>TRBD2|NA|TRBV20-1|TRBJ2-7
CSASPRTSSYEQYF
TGCAGTGCTAGCCCCCGGACTAGCAGCTACGAGCAGTACTTC
>NA|NA|TRBV30|TRBJ1-1
CAWSASGNTEAFF
TGTGCCTGGAGTGCGAGTGGGAACACTGAAGCTTTCTTT
>NA|many|TRBV7-9|TRBJ2-7
CASSLSSSFVYEQYF
TGTGCCAGCAGCTTGAGCTCTAGCTTCGTCTACGAGCAGTACTTC
>TRBD2|few|TRBV12-3/TRBV12-4|TRBJ2-7
CASSREGPRAYEQYF
TGTGCCAGCAGTCGGGAGGGCCCGAGGGCCTACGAGCAGTACTTC
>NA|few|TRBV30|TRBJ1-5
CAWSEQGEQPQHF
TGTGCCTGGAGTGAGCAGGGCGAGCAGCCCCAGCATTTT